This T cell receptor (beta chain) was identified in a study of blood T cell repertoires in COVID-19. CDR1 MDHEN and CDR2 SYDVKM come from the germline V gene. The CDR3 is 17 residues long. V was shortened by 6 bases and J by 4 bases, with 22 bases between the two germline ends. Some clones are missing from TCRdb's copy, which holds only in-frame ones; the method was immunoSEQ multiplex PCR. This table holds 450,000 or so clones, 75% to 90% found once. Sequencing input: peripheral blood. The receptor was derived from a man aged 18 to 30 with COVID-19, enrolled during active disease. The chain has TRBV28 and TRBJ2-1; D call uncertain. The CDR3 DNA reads TGTGCCAGCAGCCCCCCTCGGCGACACGTTAATTACAATGAGCAGTTCTTC. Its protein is CASSPPRRHVNYNEQFF.